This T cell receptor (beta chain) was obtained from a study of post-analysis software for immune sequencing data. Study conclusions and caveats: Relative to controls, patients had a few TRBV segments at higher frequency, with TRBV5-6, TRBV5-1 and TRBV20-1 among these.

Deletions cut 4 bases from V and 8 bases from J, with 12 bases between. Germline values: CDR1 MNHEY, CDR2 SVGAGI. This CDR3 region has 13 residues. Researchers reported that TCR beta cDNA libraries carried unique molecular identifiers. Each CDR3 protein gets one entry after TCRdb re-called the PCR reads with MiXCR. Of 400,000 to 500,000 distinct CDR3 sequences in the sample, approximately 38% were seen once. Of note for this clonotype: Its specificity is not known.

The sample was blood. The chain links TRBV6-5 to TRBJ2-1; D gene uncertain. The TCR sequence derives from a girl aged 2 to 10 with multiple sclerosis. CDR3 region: CASSSLLSDEQFF. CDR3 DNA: TGTGCCAGCAGTTCTTTACTGTCAGATGAGCAGTTCTTC.